A single sample is the source of the 7 T cell receptor beta chains below, sequenced in a study of cytomegalovirus exposure and HLA in healthy donors. The PCR ran on 60 Vbeta and 13 Jbeta primers. The table came from immunoSEQ multiplex PCR; TCRdb's copy has only in-frame clones and leaves some out. The data contain about 200,000 clones, 75% to 80% of them singletons. Sequenced: PBMCs. Receptors originate from a male donor in good health and CMV-seronegative.

Note on this clone: Other DNA sequences in this sample translate to the same CDR3. The chain couples TRBV5-6 to TRBJ2-1, with D perhaps matching TRBD1 (5 bases). From germline, CDR1 is SGHDT and CDR2 YYEEEE. The CDR3 length is 14 residues. V lost 4 bases and J 4 bases, leaving 12 bases between the germline ends. CDR3 residues: CASSTRTPYNEQFF. CDR3 DNA sequence: TGTGCCAGCAGCACCCGGACACCTTACAATGAGCAGTTCTTC.

This clone was seen only a few times. The V and J genes are TRBV5-4 and TRBJ2-5, with D tentatively TRBD2 (5 bases). Deletions cut 0 bases from V and 4 bases from J, with 13 bases between. The CDR3 has 15 residues. CDR1 is SGHNT, CDR2 YYREEE, per germline (reference sequence). As DNA, the CDR3 is TGTGCCAGCAGCTTGGCCCCTAGCTTGGGAGAGACCCAGTACTTC. This sequence encodes CASSLAPSLGETQYF. The full variable domain, in which reference TRBV5-4 and TRBJ2-5 provide the parts outside the CDR3, is ETGVTQSPTHLIKTRGQQVTLRCSSQSGHNTVSWYQQALGQGPQFIFQYYREEENGRGNFPPRFSGLQFPNYSSELNVNALELDDSALYLCASSLAPSLGETQYFGPGTRLLVL.

The J gene is TRBJ2-1, the V gene TRBV28; 11 nucleotides match TRBD2. Per germline, CDR1 MDHEN and CDR2 SYDVKM. The trim removed 6 bases at V and 4 bases at J, leaving 2 bases unmatched. The CDR3 spans 14 residues. This CDR3 reads CASRLAGEYNEQFF. The CDR3 DNA sequence: TGTGCCAGCAGACTAGCGGGGGAATACAATGAGCAGTTCTTC.

The J gene is TRBJ2-3, the V gene TRBV11-2; no clear D gene. The V gene lost 5 bases and the J gene lost 1 base, with 7 bases spanning the gap. Germline assignment: CDR1 SGHAT and CDR2 FQNNGV. The length of the CDR3 is 13 residues. The CDR3 DNA follows: TGTGCCAGCAGCCTTCGGGGCACAGATACGCAGTATTTT. It encodes CASSLRGTDTQYF.

This clone was seen a few times. The J gene is TRBJ2-1, the V gene TRBV28; 10 bases map to TRBD2. The CDR3 is made up of 16 amino acids. Trimming at V came to 5 bases and at J to 8 bases, leaving 12 bases not matched to a gene. The germline V gene encodes CDR1 MDHEN and CDR2 SYDVKM. The CDR3 spells CASSNPGLASFYEQFF. The CDR3 coding sequence is TGTGCCAGCAGTAACCCGGGACTAGCGTCGTTCTATGAGCAGTTCTTC.

The V gene is TRBV27, the J gene TRBJ1-2, with D possibly TRBD1 on 5 matching bases. Germline V gives CDR1 MNHEY, CDR2 SMNVEV (reference sequence). Trimming shortened V by 5 bases and J by 0 bases, and 16 bases separated the two germline ends. The CDR3 loop spans 16 amino acids. CDR3 DNA sequence: TGTGCCAGCAGTCAGTTCCGGGGGGATTCTAACTATGGCTACACCTTC. Amino acids: CASSQFRGDSNYGYTF.

The J gene is TRBJ1-5, the V gene TRBV10-3, with D tentatively TRBD1 (6 bases). V was pared by 3 bases and J by 2 bases, with 14 bases between. Per germline, CDR1 ENHRY and CDR2 SYGVKD. There are 16 residues in the CDR3. The CDR3 sequence is CAISETQGFGNQPQHF. The DNA for the CDR3 is TGTGCCATCAGTGAAACACAGGGTTTTGGCAATCAGCCCCAGCATTTT.